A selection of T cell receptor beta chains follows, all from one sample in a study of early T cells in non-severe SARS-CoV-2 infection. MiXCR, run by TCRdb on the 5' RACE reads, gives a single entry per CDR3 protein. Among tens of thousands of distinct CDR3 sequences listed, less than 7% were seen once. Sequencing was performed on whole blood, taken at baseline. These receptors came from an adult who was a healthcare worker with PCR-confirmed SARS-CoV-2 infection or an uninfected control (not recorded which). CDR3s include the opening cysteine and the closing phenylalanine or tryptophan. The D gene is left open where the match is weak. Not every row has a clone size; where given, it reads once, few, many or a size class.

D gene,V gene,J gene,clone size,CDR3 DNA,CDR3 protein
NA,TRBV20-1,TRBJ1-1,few,TGCAGTGCTCGGGGTTCGACGGGGTTGAACACTGAAGCTTTCTTT,CSARGSTGLNTEAFF
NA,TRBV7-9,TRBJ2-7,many,TGTGCCAGCAGCTTATTTTCAGGGCCGTTATCCTACGAGCAGTACTTC,CASSLFSGPLSYEQYF
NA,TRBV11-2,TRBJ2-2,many,TGTGCCAGCAGCGTCTGGGGCACCGGGGAGCTGTTTTTT,CASSVWGTGELFF
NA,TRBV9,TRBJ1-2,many,TGTGCCAGCAGCCCCCGCCCACCTAAGGGCTACACCTTC,CASSPRPPKGYTF
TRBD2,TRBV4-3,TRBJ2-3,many,TGCGCCAGCAGCCAAGATCTGGGAGGGTACACAGATACGCAGTATTTT,CASSQDLGGYTDTQYF
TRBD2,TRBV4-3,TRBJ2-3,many,TGCGCCAGCAGCCAAGGACCGACTAGCGGGGGCACAGATACGCAGTATTTT,CASSQGPTSGGTDTQYF
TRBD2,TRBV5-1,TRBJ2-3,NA,TGCGCCAGCAGCTTACTGGGACTAAACACAGATACGCAGTATTTT,CASSLLGLNTDTQYF
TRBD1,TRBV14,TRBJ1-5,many,TGTGCCAGCAGCCAAGTACACAGGGGGCAGCGAAAAAATAGCAATCAGCCCCAGCATTTT,CASSQVHRGQRKNSNQPQHF
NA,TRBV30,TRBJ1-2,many,TGTGCCTGGAGTCTCTCAGGGGTTGGCTATGGCTACACCTTC,CAWSLSGVGYGYTF
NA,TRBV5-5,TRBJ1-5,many,TGTGCCAGCAGCGCTGGACTGGGACGGCCGGTGGGCAATCAGCCCCAGCATTTT,CASSAGLGRPVGNQPQHF
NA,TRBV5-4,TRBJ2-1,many,TGTGCCAGCAGCTATGGAGGGCGGGTGGACTTTAGTAGCCATGAGCAGTTCTTC,CASSYGGRVDFSSHEQFF
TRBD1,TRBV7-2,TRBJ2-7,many,TGTGCCAGCAGCTTAGCAGCGACAGGGGGCTCCTACGAGCAGTACTTC,CASSLAATGGSYEQYF
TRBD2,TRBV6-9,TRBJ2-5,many,TGTGCCAGCAGTCTCCCCGCTAGCGGGAGGTTCCAAGAGACCCAGTACTTC,CASSLPASGRFQETQYF
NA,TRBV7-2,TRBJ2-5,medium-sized,TGTGCCAGCAGCTTACCCGAGGGCGTAGAGACCCAGTACTTC,CASSLPEGVETQYF
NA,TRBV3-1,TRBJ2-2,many,TGTGCCAGCAGCCCGGGCCCGAACACCGGGGAGCTGTTTTTT,CASSPGPNTGELFF
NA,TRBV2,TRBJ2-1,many,TGTGCCAGCAGTGAACCCCCGAGGGAGCAGTTCTTC,CASSEPPREQFF
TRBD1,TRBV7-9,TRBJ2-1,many,TGTGCCAGCAGCACCCGACAGGGATCCTACAATGAGCAGTTCTTC,CASSTRQGSYNEQFF
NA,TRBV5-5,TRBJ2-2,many,TGTGCCAGCAGCCCGACGGTTACCGGGGAGCTGTTTTTT,CASSPTVTGELFF
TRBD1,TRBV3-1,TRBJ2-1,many,TGTGCCAGCAGCCTGGGACAGGTGTACAATGAGCAGTTCTTC,CASSLGQVYNEQFF
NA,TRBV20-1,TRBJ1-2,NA,TGCAGTGCTAGTGTTGTGACAGTAGGCGGCTATGGCTACACCTTC,CSASVVTVGGYGYTF
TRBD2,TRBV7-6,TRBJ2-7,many,TGTGCCAGCAGCTCACTACCTACTAGCGGGAGAATCAACGAGCAGTACTTC,CASSSLPTSGRINEQYF
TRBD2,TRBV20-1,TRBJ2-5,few,TGCAGTGCTGGACTAGTTGAAAAGACCCAGTACTTC,CSAGLVEKTQYF
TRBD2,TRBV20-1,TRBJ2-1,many,TGCAGTGCTACCCCCCTAGCGGAAGCTGCCAATGAGCAGTTCTTC,CSATPLAEAANEQFF
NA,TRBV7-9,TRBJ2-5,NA,TGTGCCAGCAGCAACCGGGACGAGGTGGGGCCCCAGTACTTC,CASSNRDEVGPQYF
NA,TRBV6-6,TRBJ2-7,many,TGTGCCAGCAGTTACTCGAAGGTGGTGCGGGGCCCCTACGAGCAGTACTTC,CASSYSKVVRGPYEQYF
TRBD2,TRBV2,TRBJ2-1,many,TGTGCCAGCAGTGAAAATCTAGCGGGGGCTAATGAGCAGTTCTTC,CASSENLAGANEQFF
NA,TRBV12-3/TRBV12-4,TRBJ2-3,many,TGTGCCAGCAGTTTTTCCGCAGATACGCAGTATTTT,CASSFSADTQYF
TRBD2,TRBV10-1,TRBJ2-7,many,TGCGCCAGCAGTGAGTCAGGGGCTAGCGGGAGTTATGAGCAGTACTTC,CASSESGASGSYEQYF
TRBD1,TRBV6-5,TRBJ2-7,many,TGTGCCAGCAGTTACGGGGGACAGGGAAAGTGGCAGTACTTC,CASSYGGQGKWQYF
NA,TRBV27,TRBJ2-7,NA,TGTGCCAGCACCCCTCTGGGAGGGACAGGTACCGAGCAGTACTTC,CASTPLGGTGTEQYF
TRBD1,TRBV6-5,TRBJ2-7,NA,TGTGCCAGCAGTTACGTCGGACAGGGGGCCTACGAGCAGTACTTC,CASSYVGQGAYEQYF
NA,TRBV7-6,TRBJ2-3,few,TGTGCCAGCAGGACTAGTTCTAGCACAGATACGCAGTATTTT,CASRTSSSTDTQYF